This T cell receptor beta chain appears in the sequencing data of a study of blood T cell repertoires in COVID-19. The table lists this clone with many counts. At the DNA level, this CDR3 is encoded by other sequences in the same sample as well. Enrollment of patients from Seattle took place during active infection, with longitudinal follow-up. Trimming left V 2 bases short and J 3 bases short, with 2 bases between. This CDR3 region has 11 residues. Germline V gene lookup returns CDR1 LGHDT and CDR2 YNNKEL (reference sequence). Methods used by the authors: Quantification of nucleated cells was approximated via reference gene primer amplification. Sequencing was performed with immunoSEQ multiplex PCR; in TCRdb, only in-frame clones are kept and a portion is missing. The V and J calls and the clone size are those of that table, but D and trimming were determined from the DNA. Counted here are some 500,000 clones, roughly nine tenths occurring once; the ten biggest clones make up 7.8%.

This TCR was sampled from a woman between 50 and 59 years old with COVID-19, enrolled during active disease. The chain couples TRBV3-1 (or the pseudogene TRBV3-2) to TRBJ2-7; D not resolved. The specimen was peripheral blood. This chain's CDR3 is CASSQHYEQYF. The CDR3 nucleotides read TGTGCCAGCAGCCAACACTACGAGCAGTACTTC.